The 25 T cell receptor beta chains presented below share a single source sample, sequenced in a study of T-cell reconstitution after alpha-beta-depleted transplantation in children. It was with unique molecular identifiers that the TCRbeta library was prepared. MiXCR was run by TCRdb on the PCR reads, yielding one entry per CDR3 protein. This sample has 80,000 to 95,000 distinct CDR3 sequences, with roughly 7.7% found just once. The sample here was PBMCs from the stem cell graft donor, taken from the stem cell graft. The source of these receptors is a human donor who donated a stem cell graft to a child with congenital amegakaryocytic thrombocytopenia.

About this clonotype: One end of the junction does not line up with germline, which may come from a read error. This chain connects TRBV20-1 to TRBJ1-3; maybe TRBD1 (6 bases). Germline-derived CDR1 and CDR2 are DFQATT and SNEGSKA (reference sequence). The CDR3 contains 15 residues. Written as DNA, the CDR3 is TGCAGTGCTAGGACCGGGCCAGGGGCTGGAAACACCATATATTTC. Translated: CSARTGPGAGNTIYF.

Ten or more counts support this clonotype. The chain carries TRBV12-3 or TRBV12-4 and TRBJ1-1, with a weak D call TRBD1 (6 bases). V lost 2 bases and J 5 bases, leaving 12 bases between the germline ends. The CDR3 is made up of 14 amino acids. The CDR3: CASSLPGRGTEAFF. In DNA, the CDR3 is TGTGCCAGCAGTTTACCCGGAAGGGGGACTGAAGCTTTCTTT.

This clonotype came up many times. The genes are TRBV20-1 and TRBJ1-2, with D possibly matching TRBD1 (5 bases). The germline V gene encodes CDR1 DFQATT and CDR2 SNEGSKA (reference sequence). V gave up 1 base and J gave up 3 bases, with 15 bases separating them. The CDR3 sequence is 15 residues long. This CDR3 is CSARANSGWDYGYTF. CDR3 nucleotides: TGCAGTGCTAGAGCAAACTCAGGGTGGGACTATGGCTACACCTTC.

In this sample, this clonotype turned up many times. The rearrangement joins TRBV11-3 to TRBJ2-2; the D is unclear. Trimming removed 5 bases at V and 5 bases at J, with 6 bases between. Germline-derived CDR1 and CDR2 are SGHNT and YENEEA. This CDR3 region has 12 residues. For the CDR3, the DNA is TGTGCCAGCAGCGGACGGACCGGGGAGCTGTTTTTT. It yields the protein CASSGRTGELFF.

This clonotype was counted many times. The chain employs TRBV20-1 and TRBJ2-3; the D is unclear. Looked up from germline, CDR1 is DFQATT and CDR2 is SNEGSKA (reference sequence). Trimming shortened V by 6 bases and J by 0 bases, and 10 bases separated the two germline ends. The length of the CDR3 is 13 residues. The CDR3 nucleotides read TGCAGTGCCACCCTTTCTAGCACAGATACGCAGTATTTT. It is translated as CSATLSSTDTQYF.

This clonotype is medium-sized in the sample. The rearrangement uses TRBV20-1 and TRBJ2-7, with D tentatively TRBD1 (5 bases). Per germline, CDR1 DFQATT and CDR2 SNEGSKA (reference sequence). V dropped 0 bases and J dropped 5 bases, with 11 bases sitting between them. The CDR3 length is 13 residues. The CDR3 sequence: CSARDPGPNEQYF. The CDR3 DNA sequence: TGCAGTGCTAGAGATCCAGGGCCCAACGAGCAGTACTTC.

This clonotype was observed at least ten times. The CDR3 DNA sequence: TGTGCCAGCAGCCTCATTACCGGGACTAGCGGGGGGGCCGGGTTCTTC. Protein sequence: CASSLITGTSGGAGFF. The chain links TRBV5-6 to TRBJ2-1; 16 bases align to TRBD2. V was pared by 4 bases and J by 15 bases, with 13 bases of the junction left unmatched. The CDR3 covers 16 residues. CDR1 SGHDT and CDR2 YYEEEE come from the germline V gene.

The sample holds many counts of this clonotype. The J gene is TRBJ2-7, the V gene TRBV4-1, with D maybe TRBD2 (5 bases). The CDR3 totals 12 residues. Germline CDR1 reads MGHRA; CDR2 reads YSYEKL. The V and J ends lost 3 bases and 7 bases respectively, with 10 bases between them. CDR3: CASSHMGSEQYF. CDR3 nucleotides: TGCGCCAGCAGCCACATGGGGAGTGAGCAGTACTTC.

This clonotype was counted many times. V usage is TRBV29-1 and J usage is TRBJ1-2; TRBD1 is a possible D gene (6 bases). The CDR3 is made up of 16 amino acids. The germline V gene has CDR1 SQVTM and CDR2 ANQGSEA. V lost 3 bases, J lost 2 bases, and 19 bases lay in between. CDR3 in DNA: TGCAGCGTTGATGGTATTACTGGGGGCACCAACTATGGCTACACCTTC. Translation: CSVDGITGGTNYGYTF.

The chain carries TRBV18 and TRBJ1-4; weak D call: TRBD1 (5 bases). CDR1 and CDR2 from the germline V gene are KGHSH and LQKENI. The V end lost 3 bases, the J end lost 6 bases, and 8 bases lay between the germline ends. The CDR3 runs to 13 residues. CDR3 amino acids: CASSPAGDEKLFF. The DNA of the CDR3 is TGTGCCAGCTCACCCGCGGGGGATGAAAAACTGTTTTTT.

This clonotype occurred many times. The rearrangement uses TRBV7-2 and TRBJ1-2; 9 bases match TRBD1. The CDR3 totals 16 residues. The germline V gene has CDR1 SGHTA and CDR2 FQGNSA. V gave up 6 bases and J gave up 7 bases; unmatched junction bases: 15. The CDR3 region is CASSSGTGTVSRGYTF. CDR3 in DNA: TGTGCCAGCAGTTCGGGGACAGGGACCGTTTCGCGTGGCTACACCTTC.

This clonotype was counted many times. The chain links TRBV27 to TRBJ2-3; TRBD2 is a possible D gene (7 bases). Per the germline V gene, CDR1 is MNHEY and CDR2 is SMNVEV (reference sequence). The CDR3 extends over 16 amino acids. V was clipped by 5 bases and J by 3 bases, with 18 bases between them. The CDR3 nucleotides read TGTGCCAGCAGTCCCGGGGGGCCCCGGCGGACAGATACGCAGTATTTT. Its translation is CASSPGGPRRTDTQYF.

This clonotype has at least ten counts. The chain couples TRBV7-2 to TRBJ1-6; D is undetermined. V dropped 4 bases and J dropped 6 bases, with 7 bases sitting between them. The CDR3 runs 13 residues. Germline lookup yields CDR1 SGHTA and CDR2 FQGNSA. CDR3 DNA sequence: TGTGCCAGCAGCTCCGGACCTAATTCACCCCTCCACTTT. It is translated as CASSSGPNSPLHF.

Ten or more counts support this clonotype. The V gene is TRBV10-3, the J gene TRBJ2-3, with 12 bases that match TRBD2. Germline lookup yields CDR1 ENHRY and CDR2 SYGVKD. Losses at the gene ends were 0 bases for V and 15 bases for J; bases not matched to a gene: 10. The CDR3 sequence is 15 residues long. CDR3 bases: TGTGCCATCAGTGAGTCAACTAGCGGGGGGCCAGGTCTATATTTT. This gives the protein CAISESTSGGPGLYF.

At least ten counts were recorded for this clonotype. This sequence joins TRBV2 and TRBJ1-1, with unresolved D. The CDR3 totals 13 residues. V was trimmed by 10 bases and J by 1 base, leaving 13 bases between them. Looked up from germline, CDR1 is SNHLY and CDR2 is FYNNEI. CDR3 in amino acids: CATRVGRNTEAFF. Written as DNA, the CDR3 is TGTGCCACCCGAGTCGGCAGGAACACTGAAGCTTTCTTT.

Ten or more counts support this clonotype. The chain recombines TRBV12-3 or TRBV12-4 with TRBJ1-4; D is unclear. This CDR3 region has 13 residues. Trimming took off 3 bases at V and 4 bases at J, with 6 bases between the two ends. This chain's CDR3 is CASSFASNEKLFF. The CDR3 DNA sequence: TGTGCCAGCAGTTTCGCCAGTAATGAAAAACTGTTTTTT.

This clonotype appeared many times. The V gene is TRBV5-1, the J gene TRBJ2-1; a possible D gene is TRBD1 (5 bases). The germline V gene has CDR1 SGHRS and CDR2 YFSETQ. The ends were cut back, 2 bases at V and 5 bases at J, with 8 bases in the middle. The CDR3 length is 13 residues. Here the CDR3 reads CASSFTQDNEQFF. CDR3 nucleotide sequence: TGCGCCAGCAGCTTTACACAGGACAATGAGCAGTTCTTC.

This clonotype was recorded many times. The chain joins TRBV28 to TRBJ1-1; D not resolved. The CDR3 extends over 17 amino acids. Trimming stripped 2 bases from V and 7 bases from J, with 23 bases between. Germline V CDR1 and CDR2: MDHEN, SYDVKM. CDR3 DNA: TGTGCCAGCAGTTTAACCAGCTCGCTAACCCGAGTGGGTGAAGCTTTCTTT. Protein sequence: CASSLTSSLTRVGEAFF.

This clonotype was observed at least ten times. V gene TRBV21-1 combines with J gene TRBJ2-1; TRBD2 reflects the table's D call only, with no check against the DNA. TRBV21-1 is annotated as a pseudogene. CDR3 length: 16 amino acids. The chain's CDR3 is CASSKARTSGNNEQFF. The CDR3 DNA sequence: TGTGCCAGCAGCAAAGCTCGAACTAGCGGGAACAATGAGCAGTTCTTC.

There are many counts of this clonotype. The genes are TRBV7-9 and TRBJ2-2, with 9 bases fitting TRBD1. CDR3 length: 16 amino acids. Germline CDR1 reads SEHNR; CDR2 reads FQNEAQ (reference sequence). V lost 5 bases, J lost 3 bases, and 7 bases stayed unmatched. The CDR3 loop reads CASSPPGTGYTGELFF. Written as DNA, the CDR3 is TGTGCCAGCAGCCCGCCCGGGACAGGGTACACCGGGGAGCTGTTTTTT.

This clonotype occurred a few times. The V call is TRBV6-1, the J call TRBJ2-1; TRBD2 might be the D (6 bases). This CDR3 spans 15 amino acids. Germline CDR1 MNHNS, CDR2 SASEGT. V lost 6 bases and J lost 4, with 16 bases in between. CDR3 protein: CASSPTSMTYNEQFF. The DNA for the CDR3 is TGTGCCAGCAGCCCGACTAGTATGACTTACAATGAGCAGTTCTTC.

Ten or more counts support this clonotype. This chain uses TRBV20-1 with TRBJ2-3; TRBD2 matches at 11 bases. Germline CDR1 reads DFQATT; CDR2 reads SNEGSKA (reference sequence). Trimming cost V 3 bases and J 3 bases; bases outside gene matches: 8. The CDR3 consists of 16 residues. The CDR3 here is CSASDRASGGTDTQYF. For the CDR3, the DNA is TGCAGTGCTAGTGACCGGGCTAGCGGGGGGACAGATACGCAGTATTTT.

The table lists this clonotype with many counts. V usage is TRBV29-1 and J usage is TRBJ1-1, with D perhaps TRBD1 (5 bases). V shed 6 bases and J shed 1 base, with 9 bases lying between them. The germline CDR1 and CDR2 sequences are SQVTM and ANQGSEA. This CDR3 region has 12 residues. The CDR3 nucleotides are TGCAGCGTGACTCAGGGGAACACTGAAGCTTTCTTT. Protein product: CSVTQGNTEAFF.

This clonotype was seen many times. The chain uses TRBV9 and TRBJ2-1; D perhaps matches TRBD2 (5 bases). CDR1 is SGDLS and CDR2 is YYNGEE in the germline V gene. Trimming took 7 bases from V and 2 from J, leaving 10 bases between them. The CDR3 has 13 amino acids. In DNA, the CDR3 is TGTGCCAGCGGGAGTACAGCCTACAATGAGCAGTTCTTC. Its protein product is CASGSTAYNEQFF.

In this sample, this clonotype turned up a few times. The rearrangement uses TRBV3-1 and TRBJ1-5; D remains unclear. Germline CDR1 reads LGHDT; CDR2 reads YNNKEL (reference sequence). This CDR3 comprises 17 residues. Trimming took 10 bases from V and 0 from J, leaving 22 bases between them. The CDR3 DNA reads TGTGCCACCTCCCAAGCCAGGATGCGAGGTAGCAATCAGCCCCAGCATTTT. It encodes CATSQARMRGSNQPQHF.